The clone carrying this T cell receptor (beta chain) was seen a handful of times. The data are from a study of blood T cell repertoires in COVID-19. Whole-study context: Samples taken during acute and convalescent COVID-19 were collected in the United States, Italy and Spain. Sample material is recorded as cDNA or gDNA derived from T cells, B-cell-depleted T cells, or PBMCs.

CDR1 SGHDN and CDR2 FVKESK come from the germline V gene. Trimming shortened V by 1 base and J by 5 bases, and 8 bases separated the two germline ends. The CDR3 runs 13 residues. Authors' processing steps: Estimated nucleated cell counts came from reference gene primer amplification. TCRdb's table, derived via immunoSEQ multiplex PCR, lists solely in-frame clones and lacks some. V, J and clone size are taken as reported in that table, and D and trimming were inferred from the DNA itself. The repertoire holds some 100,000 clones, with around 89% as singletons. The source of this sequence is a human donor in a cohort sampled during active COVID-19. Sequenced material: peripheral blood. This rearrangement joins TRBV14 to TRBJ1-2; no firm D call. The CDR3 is CASSQVQTYGYTF. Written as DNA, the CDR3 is TGTGCCAGCAGCCAAGTACAGACGTATGGCTACACCTTC.